This T cell receptor (beta chain) was documented in a study of T-cell memory formation after mild COVID-19. Study as a whole: Each donor largely had its own TCR clusters.

TCRdb independently ran MiXCR on the 5' RACE reads; one entry per CDR3 protein. This repertoire shows approximately 560,000 distinct CDR3 sequences, 15% to 20% found once; its top ten account for less than 10%. With respect to this clonotype: No antigen is known for it.

Whole-study findings and limits: Clones that contracted clustered mainly in CM and EM if CD4+ and in EMRA if CD8+. Memory from before infection featured some responding clones, which suggests cross-reactive memory joined. Day 15 to 85 contractors were CD4/CD8 balanced; later expanders leaned CD4+.

The sample was PBMCs or a T cell subset sorted from them (not recorded which). The sequence was collected from an adult woman who had mild COVID-19 (a few samples of this study predate the infection). Cell type and time point are not known.

As DNA, the CDR3 is TGTGCCACCAGCTTTCGAGACCTAGACGAGCAGTACTTC. This sequence encodes CATSFRDLDEQYF. The chain carries TRBV15 and TRBJ2-7, with no clear D. The CDR3 covers 13 residues. The V gene lost 5 bases and the J gene lost 5 bases, with 13 bases spanning the gap. Germline values: CDR1 LNHNV, CDR2 YYDKDF (reference sequence).